The sequence of this T cell receptor beta chain was determined in a study of cytomegalovirus exposure and HLA in healthy donors. Samples came from healthy bone marrow donors. Findings of the study overall: The HLA-A and HLA-B alleles of most subjects were reportedly predicted accurately from TCR beta sequences. Evidence from a later analysis indicated that most CMV-associated TCR beta chains looked HLA-restricted. Common viral pathogens (according to a later analysis) appeared linked to several of the most significant clusters.

CDR3 length: 15 amino acids. The V and J ends lost 1 base and 6 bases respectively, with 14 bases between them. PCR involved 60 Vbeta and 13 Jbeta primers. The table came from immunoSEQ multiplex PCR; TCRdb's copy has only in-frame clones and leaves some out. This sample yields nearly 200,000 clones, of which around four fifths are seen a single time; over 5% belongs to the top ten. Points on this clone: What it binds is unknown.

Sequencing was done on a sample of PBMCs. The rearrangement joins TRBV5-3 to TRBJ1-5; tentative D call: TRBD1 (6 bases). TRBV5-3 is assigned to the ORF class and has an uncertain function. This clonotype was obtained from a woman aged 50 to 60 in good health and CMV-seropositive. The CDR3 is CARSLYYRDGQPQHF. The DNA for the CDR3 is TGTGCCAGAAGCTTGTATTACAGGGACGGTCAGCCCCAGCATTTT.